This TCR beta chain was sequenced for a study of CD8 T cells in ankylosing spondylitis. General study findings and limits: The authors found the disease-linked clones to be CD8+ and relatively rare in peripheral blood. A motif of several highly homologous TCR beta variants was seen as apparently characteristic of ankylosing spondylitis blood. There was reportedly significant enrichment of clones that were disease-linked in matched ankylosing spondylitis synovial fluid.

TCRdb used MiXCR to reprocess the 5' RACE reads, holding one entry per CDR3 protein. The table lists about 140,000 distinct CDR3 sequences, approximately 8.4% of them singletons. This clonotype was detected ten times or more. Its target is unknown. The CDR3 loop spans 15 amino acids. Germline trimming cut 6 bases from V and 2 bases from J; bases unmatched to any gene: 6. Germline V gene lookup returns CDR1 MNHNS and CDR2 SASEGT. The sample comprised synovial fluid, either unsorted or a sorted T cell fraction (not recorded which). The TCR was taken from a male donor with ankylosing spondylitis. The chain couples TRBV6-1 to TRBJ2-3; 9 positions agree with TRBD1. This chain's CDR3 is CASSPGTGHTDTQYF. CDR3 bases: TGTGCCAGCAGCCCCGGGACAGGGCACACAGATACGCAGTATTTT.